A selection of T cell receptor beta chains follows, all from one sample in a study of blood T cell repertoires in COVID-19. Assay used: immunoSEQ multiplex PCR; TCRdb lists only in-frame clones, some missing. The sample contains 40,000 to 45,000 clones, about nine tenths of which appear only once. Source material: peripheral blood. Every receptor here comes from a man aged 50 or older with active COVID-19. CDR3s include the opening cysteine and the closing phenylalanine or tryptophan. D genes are given only for firm matches. Clone size appears in some rows only: once, few, many, or a class for an expanded clone.

TRBV27	TRBJ2-1	TRBD2	.	CASTRLAGNNEQFF	TGTGCCAGCACCCGACTAGCGGGAAATAATGAGCAGTTCTTC
TRBV6-5	TRBJ2-7	.	.	CASSYPGARNEQYF	TGTGCCAGCAGTTACCCGGGAGCGAGGAACGAGCAGTACTTC
TRBV7-2	TRBJ2-4	TRBD2	once	CASSLGATSDPAKNIQYF	TGTGCCAGCAGCTTAGGGGCTACTAGCGATCCGGCCAAAAACATTCAGTACTTC
TRBV7-2	TRBJ1-5	TRBD1	.	CASSLEGTGGLRPQHF	TGTGCCAGCAGCTTAGAGGGGACAGGGGGATTGCGGCCCCAGCATTTT
TRBV28	TRBJ1-1	TRBD1	.	CASSPPDRGDAFF	TGTGCCAGCAGTCCACCGGACAGGGGGGATGCTTTCTTT
TRBV28	TRBJ1-2	TRBD1	once	CASSLPGTGWPQGGYTF	TGTGCCAGCAGTTTACCCGGGACAGGGTGGCCCCAGGGGGGCTACACCTTC
TRBV28	TRBJ1-2	TRBD1	.	CASGTGGGYGYTF	TGTGCCAGCGGCACAGGGGGCGGTTACGGCTACACCTTC
TRBV7-9	TRBJ2-1	.	.	CASSLQNSYNEQFF	TGTGCCAGCAGCTTACAGAACTCCTACAATGAGCAGTTCTTC
TRBV9	TRBJ2-3	TRBD2	.	CASSPRTSADTQYF	TGTGCCAGCAGCCCTCGGACTAGTGCAGATACGCAGTATTTT
TRBV12-3/TRBV12-4	TRBJ1-5	.	many	CASSLGWDQPQHF	TGTGCCAGCTCCTTGGGCTGGGATCAGCCCCAGCATTTT
TRBV13	TRBJ2-2	TRBD2	few	CASSLRAGGDGELFF	TGTGCCAGCAGCTTAAGGGCGGGAGGCGACGGGGAGCTGTTTTTT
TRBV19	TRBJ1-2	.	.	CASSPTGLGGYTF	TGTGCCAGTAGTCCAACAGGGTTAGGTGGCTACACCTTC
TRBV28	TRBJ2-5	.	.	CASSRTEQETQYF	TGTGCCAGCAGCCGGACAGAACAAGAGACCCAGTACTTC
TRBV6-6	TRBJ1-1	.	once	CASTAGVGVRAFF	TGTGCCAGCACCGCGGGGGTGGGGGTGCGGGCTTTCTTT
TRBV19	TRBJ2-1	TRBD2	.	CASKLAEGTIEQFF	TGTGCCAGTAAGCTAGCGGAAGGTACAATCGAGCAGTTCTTC
TRBV7-3	TRBJ2-1	TRBD2	.	CASSLGRGSYNEQFF	TGTGCCAGCAGCTTAGGGAGGGGCTCCTACAATGAGCAGTTCTTC
TRBV11-2	TRBJ1-3	.	.	CASSFRDRGGNTIYF	TGTGCCAGCAGCTTCCGAGACAGAGGAGGAAACACCATATATTTT
TRBV7-9	TRBJ1-2	.	.	CASSTNRDTTGYTF	TGTGCCAGCAGCACAAACCGGGACACGACGGGCTACACCTTC